This TCR beta chain was documented in a study of CD8+ T cells in alopecia areata. The overall study: Those treated were given oral tofacitinib at 5 to 10 mg twice daily. For 6 to 18 months, tofacitinib was taken, and 6 months off drug followed.

Points on this clone: What it recognizes is unknown.

RNA was isolated and reverse transcribed to cDNA, the sequencing template. Using immunoSEQ multiplex PCR, the repertoire was profiled, and TCRdb retains in-frame clones only, with some absent. The table includes 150,000 to 200,000 clones, roughly 60% detected once. The length of the CDR3 is 14 residues. Per the germline V gene, CDR1 is SEHNR and CDR2 is FQNEAQ (reference sequence). V gave up 1 base and J gave up 5 bases, with 9 bases separating them. Specified treatment: oral pan-JAK inhibitor, 5-10 mg twice daily. Study-level findings and limits: Tofacitinib significantly decreased scalp clonality and expanded CD8+ clones among top 100.

The chain has TRBV7-9 and TRBJ1-5, with D perhaps matching TRBD1 (5 bases). This specimen consisted of CD4+ T cells sorted from blood, obtained at week 24, from a patient treated with tofacitinib. This TCR derives from a human donor with alopecia areata. DNA for the CDR3: TGTGCCAGCAGCTTAGGAACGGGGGATCAGCCCCAGCATTTT. Translating it yields CASSLGTGDQPQHF.